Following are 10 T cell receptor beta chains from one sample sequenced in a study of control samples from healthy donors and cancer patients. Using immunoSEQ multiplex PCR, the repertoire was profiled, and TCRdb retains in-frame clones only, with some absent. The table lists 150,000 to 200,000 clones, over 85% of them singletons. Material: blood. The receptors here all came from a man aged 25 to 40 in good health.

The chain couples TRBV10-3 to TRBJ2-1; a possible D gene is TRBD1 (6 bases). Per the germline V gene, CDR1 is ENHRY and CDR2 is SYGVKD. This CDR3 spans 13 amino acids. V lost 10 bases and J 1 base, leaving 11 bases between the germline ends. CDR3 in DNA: TGTGCCACCCTACAGGGTTCCTACAATGAGCAGTTCTTC. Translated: CATLQGSYNEQFF.

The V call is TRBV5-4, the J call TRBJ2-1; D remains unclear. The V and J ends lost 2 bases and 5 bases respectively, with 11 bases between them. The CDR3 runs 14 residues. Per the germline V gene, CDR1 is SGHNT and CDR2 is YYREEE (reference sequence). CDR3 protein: CASSLNRRNNEQFF. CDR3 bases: TGTGCCAGCAGCTTAAACAGAAGGAACAATGAGCAGTTCTTC.

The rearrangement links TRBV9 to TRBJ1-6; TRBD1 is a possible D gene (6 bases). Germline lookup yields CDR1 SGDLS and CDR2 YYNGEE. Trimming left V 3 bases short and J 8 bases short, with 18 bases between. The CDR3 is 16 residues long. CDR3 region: CASSGPGASGDSPLHF. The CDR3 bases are TGTGCCAGCAGCGGACCGGGGGCGTCCGGGGATTCACCCCTCCACTTT. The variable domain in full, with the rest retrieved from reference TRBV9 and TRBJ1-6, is DSGVTQTPKHLITATGQRVTLRCSPRSGDLSVYWYQQSLDQGLQFLIQYYNGEERAKGNILERFSAQQFPDLHSELNLSSLELGDSALYFCASSGPGASGDSPLHFGNGTRLTVT.

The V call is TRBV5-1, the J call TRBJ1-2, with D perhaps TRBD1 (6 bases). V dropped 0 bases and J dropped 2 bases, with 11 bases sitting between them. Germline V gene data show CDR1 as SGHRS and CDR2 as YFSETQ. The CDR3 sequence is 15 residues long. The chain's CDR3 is CASSLDPGANYGYTF. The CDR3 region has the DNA TGCGCCAGCAGCTTGGATCCAGGGGCCAACTATGGCTACACCTTC.

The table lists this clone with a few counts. The CDR3: CASSQAGTSGYEQYF. The CDR3, as DNA: TGTGCCAGCAGCCAAGCAGGGACTAGCGGGTACGAGCAGTACTTC. This chain connects TRBV3-1 (or the pseudogene TRBV3-2) to TRBJ2-7; 12 bases map to TRBD2. Trimming cost V 1 base and J 4 bases; bases outside gene matches: 2. There are 15 residues in the CDR3. Germline V gives CDR1 LGHDT, CDR2 YNNKEL (reference sequence).

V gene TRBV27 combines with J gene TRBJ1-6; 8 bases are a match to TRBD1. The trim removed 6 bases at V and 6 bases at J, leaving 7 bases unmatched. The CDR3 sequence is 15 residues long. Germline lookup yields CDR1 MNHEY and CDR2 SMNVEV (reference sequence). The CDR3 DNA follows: TGTGCCAGCAGGTCACCGGGACAGGCTAATTCACCCCTCCACTTT. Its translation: CASRSPGQANSPLHF.

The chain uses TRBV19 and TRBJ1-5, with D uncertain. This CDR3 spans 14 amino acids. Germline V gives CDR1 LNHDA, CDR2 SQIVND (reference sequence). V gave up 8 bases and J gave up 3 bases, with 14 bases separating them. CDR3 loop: CASSKRGDNQPQHF. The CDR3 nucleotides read TGTGCCAGTTCAAAACGGGGTGACAATCAGCCCCAGCATTTT.

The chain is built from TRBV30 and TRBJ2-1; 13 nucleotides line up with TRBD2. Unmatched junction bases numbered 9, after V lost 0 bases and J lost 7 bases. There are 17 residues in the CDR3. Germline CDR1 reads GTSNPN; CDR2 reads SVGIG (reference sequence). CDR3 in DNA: TGTGCCTGGAGTGTAGGGACTAGCGGGAACTACCCGAATGAGCAGTTCTTC. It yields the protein CAWSVGTSGNYPNEQFF.

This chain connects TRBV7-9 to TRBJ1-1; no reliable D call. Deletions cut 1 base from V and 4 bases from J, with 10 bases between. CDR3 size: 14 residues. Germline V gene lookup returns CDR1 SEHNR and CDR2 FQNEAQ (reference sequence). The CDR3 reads CASSLGRMGTEAFF. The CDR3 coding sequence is TGTGCCAGCAGCTTAGGGCGTATGGGCACTGAAGCTTTCTTT. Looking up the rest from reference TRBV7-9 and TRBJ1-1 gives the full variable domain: DTGVSQNPRHKITKRGQNVTFRCDPISEHNRLYWYRQTLGQGPEFLTYFQNEAQLEKSRLLSDRFSAERPKGSFSTLEIQRTEQGDSAMYLCASSLGRMGTEAFFGQGTRLTVV.

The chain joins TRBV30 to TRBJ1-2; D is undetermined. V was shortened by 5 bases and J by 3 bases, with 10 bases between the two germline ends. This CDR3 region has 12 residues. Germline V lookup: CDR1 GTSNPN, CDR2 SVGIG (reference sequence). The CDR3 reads CAWESGDYGYTF. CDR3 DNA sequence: TGTGCCTGGGAATCCGGGGACTATGGCTACACCTTC.